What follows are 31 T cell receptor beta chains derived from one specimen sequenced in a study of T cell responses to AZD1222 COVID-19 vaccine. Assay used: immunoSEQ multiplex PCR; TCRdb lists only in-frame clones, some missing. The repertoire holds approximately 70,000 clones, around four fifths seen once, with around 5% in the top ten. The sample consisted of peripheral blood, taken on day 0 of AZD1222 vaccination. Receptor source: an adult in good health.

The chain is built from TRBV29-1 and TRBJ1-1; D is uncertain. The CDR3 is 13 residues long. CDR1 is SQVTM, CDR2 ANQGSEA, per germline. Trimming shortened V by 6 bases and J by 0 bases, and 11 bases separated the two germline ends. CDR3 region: CSVGRLMNTEAFF. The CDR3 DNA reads TGCAGCGTAGGACGGCTCATGAACACTGAAGCTTTCTTT.

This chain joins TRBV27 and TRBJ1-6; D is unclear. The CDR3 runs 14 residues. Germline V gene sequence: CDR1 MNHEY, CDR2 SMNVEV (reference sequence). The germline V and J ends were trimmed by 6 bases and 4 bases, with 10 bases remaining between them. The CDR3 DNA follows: TGTGCCAGCAGGGGCCCGGGGTATAATTCACCCCTCCACTTT. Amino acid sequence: CASRGPGYNSPLHF.

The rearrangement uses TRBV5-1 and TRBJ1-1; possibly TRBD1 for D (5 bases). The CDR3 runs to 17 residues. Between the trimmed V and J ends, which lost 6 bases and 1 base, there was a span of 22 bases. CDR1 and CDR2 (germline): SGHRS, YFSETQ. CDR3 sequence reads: CASIKDGSMGENTEAFF. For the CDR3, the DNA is TGCGCCAGCATTAAAGACGGGTCCATGGGGGAGAACACTGAAGCTTTCTTT. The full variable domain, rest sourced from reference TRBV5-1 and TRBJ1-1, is KAGVTQTPRYLIKTRGQQVTLSCSPISGHRSVSWYQQTPGQGLQFLFEYFSETQRNKGNFPGRFSGRQFSNSRSEMNVSTLELGDSALYLCASIKDGSMGENTEAFFGQGTRLTVV.

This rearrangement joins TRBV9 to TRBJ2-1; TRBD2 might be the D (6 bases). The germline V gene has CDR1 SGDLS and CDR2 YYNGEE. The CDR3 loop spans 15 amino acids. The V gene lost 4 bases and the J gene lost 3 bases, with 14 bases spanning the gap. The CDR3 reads CASSQGGVGYNEQFF. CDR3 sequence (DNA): TGTGCCAGCAGCCAAGGAGGGGTGGGCTACAATGAGCAGTTCTTC.

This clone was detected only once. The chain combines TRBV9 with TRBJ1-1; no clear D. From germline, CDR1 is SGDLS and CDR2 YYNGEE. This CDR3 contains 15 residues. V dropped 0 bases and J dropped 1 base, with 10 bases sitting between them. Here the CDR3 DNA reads TGTGCCAGCAGCGTAGTTAATACAGAGAACACTGAAGCTTTCTTT. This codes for CASSVVNTENTEAFF.

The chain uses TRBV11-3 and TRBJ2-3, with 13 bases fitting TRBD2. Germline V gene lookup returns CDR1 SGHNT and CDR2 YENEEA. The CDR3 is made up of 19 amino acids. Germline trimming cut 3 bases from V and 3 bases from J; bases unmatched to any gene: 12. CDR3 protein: CASSFLYRRTSGRTDTQYF. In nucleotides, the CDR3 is TGTGCCAGCAGCTTTTTATACCGTCGGACTAGCGGGAGAACAGATACGCAGTATTTT.

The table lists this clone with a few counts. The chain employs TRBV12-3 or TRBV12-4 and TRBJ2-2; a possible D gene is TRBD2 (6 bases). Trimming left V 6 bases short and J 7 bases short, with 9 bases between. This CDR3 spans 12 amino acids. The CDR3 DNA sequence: TGTGCCAGCAGGATAGCGGACGGGGAGCTGTTTTTT. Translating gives CASRIADGELFF.

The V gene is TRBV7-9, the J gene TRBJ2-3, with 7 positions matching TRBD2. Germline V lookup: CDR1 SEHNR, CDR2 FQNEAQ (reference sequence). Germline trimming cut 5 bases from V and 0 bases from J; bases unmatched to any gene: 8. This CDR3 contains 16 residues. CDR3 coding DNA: TGTGCCAGCAGCCGTCTAGCGGACCCTAGCACAGATACGCAGTATTTT. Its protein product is CASSRLADPSTDTQYF.

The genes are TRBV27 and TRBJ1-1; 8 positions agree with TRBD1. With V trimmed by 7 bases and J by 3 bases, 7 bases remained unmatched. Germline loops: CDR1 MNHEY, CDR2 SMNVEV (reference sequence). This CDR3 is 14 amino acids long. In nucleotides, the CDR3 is TGTGCCAGCAACGGACAGGGTCGGGACACTGAAGCTTTCTTT. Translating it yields CASNGQGRDTEAFF.

The CDR3 bases are TGTGCCAGCAGCTCTGCCGGTGGTATCCGCACCTACGAGCAGTACTTC. Translated: CASSSAGGIRTYEQYF. The chain recombines TRBV2 with TRBJ2-7; D is unclear. Germline values: CDR1 SNHLY, CDR2 FYNNEI. Trimming removed 6 bases at V and 2 bases at J, with 20 bases between. The CDR3 loop spans 16 amino acids.

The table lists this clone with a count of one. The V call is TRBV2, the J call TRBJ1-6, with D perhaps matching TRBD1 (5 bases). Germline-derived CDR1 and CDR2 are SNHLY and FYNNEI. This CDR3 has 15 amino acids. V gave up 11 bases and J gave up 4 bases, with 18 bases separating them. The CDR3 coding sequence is TGTGCCGCCCGCGGGGCGGGGGGGTATAATTCACCCCTCCACTTT. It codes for CAARGAGGYNSPLHF.

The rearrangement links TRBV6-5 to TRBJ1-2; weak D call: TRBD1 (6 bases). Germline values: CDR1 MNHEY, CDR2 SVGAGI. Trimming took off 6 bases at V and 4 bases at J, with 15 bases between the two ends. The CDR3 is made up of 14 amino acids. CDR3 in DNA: TGTGCCAGCAGGGACCTACAGGGTTTCTATGGCTACACCTTC. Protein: CASRDLQGFYGYTF.

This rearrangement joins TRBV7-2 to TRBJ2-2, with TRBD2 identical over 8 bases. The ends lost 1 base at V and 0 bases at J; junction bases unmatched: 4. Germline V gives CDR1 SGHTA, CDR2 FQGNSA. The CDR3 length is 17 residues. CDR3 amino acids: CASSLDILAANTGELFF. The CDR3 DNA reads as TGTGCCAGCAGCTTAGATATACTAGCGGCGAACACCGGGGAGCTGTTTTTT.

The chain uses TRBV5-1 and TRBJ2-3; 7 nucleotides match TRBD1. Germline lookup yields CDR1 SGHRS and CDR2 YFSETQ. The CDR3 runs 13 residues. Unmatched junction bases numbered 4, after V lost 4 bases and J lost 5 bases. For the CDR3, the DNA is TGCGCCAGCAGCCGGGACAGTCTAGATACGCAGTATTTT. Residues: CASSRDSLDTQYF. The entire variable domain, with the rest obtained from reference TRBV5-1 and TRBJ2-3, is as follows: KAGVTQTPRYLIKTRGQQVTLSCSPISGHRSVSWYQQTPGQGLQFLFEYFSETQRNKGNFPGRFSGRQFSNSRSEMNVSTLELGDSALYLCASSRDSLDTQYFGPGTRLTVL.

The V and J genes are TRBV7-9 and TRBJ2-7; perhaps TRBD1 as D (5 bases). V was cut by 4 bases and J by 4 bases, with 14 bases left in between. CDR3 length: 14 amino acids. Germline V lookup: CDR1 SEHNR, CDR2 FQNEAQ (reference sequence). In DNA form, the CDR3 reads TGTGCCAGCAGCTCCCCCCGACAGACGTACGAGCAGTACTTC. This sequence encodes CASSSPRQTYEQYF. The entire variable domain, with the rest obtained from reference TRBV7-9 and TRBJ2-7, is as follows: DTGVSQNPRHKITKRGQNVTFRCDPISEHNRLYWYRQTLGQGPEFLTYFQNEAQLEKSRLLSDRFSAERPKGSFSTLEIQRTEQGDSAMYLCASSSPRQTYEQYFGPGTRLTVT.

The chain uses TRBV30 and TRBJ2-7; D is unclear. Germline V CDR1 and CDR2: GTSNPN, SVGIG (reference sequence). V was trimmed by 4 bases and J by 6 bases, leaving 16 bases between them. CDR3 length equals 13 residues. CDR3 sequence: CAWMRHPSTEQYF. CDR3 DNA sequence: TGTGCCTGGATGAGACATCCGTCCACCGAGCAGTACTTC.

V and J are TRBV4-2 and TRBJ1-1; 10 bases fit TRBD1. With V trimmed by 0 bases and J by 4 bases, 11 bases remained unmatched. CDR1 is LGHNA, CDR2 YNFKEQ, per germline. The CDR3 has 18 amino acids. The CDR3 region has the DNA TGTGCCAGCAGCCAAGAGGGGACAGGGGCCCCGCATGGCACTGAAGCTTTCTTT. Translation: CASSQEGTGAPHGTEAFF.

The CDR3 reads CSVWQVQLTDTQYF. For the CDR3, the DNA is TGCAGCGTTTGGCAGGTTCAGCTTACAGATACGCAGTATTTT. The chain recombines TRBV29-1 with TRBJ2-3; no clear D gene. Germline V lookup: CDR1 SQVTM, CDR2 ANQGSEA. The V and J ends lost 5 bases and 3 bases respectively, with 15 bases between them. There are 14 residues in the CDR3.

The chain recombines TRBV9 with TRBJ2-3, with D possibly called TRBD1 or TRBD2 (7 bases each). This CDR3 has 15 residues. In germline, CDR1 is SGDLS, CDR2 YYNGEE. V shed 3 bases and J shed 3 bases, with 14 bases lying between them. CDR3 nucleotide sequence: TGTGCCAGCAGCGACGCAGGGGGAGGGACAGATACGCAGTATTTT. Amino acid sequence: CASSDAGGGTDTQYF.

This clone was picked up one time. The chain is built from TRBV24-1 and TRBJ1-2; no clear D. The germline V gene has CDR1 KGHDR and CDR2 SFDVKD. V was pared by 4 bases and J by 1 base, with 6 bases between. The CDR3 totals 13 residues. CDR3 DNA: TGTGCCACCAGTGAGACGGTTAACTATGGCTACACCTTC. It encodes CATSETVNYGYTF.

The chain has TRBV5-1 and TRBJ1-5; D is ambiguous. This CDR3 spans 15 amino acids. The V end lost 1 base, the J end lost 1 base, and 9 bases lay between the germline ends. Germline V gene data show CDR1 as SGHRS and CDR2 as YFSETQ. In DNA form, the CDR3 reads TGCGCCAGCAGCTTGCTGGGCATGAGCAATCAGCCCCAGCATTTT. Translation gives CASSLLGMSNQPQHF.

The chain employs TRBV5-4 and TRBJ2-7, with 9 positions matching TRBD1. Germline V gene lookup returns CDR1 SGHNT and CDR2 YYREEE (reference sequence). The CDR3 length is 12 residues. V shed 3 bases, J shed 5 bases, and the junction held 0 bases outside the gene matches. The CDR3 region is CASSWDRDEQYF. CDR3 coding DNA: TGTGCCAGCAGCTGGGACAGGGACGAGCAGTACTTC.

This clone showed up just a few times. The CDR3 is CASRDRGNPNTEAFF. In DNA, the CDR3 is TGTGCCAGCCGGGACAGGGGAAACCCGAACACTGAAGCTTTCTTT. J is TRBJ1-1 and V is TRBV19; 10 bases map to TRBD1. The CDR3 totals 15 residues. V trimming: 9 bases; J trimming: 1 base; junction bases outside the gene matches: 8. Germline CDR1 reads LNHDA; CDR2 reads SQIVND (reference sequence).

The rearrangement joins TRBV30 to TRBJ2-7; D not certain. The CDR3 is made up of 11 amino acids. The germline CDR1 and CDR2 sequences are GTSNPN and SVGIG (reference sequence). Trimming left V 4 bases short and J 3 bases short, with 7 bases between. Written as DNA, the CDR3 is TGTGCCTGGACGGCCGGCTACGAGCAGTACTTC. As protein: CAWTAGYEQYF.

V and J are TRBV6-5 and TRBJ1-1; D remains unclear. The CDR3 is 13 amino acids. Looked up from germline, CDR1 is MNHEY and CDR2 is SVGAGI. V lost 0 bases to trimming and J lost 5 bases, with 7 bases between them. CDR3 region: CASSYSSVTEAFF. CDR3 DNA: TGTGCCAGCAGTTACTCATCGGTGACTGAAGCTTTCTTT.

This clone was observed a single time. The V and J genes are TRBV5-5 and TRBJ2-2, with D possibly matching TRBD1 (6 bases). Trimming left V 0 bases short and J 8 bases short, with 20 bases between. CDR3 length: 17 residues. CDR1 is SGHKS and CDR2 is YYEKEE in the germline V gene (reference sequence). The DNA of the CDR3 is TGTGCCAGCAGCTTGGAGATACAGGGTAAGGAGACAGGGGAGCTGTTTTTT. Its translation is CASSLEIQGKETGELFF.

The CDR3, as DNA: TGTGCCAGCAGTTACTCCCGGGGATTTAATGAAAAACTGTTTTTT. The encoded protein is CASSYSRGFNEKLFF. The V call is TRBV6-5, the J call TRBJ1-4; unclear D gene. Deletions cut 0 bases from V and 4 bases from J, with 9 bases between. CDR1 is MNHEY and CDR2 is SVGAGI in the germline V gene. The CDR3 runs 15 residues.

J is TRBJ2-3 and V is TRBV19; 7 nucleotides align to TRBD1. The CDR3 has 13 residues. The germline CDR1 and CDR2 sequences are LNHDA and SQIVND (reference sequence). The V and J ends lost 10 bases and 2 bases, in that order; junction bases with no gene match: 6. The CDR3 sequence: CATRQGLTDTQYF. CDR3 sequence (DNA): TGTGCCACCAGACAGGGTCTCACAGATACGCAGTATTTT.

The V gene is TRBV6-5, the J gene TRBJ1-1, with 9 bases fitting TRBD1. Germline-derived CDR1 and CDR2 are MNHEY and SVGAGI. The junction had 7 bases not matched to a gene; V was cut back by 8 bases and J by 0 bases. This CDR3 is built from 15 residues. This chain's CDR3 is CASSSGTGMNTEAFF. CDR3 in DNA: TGTGCCAGCTCCTCCGGGACAGGGATGAACACTGAAGCTTTCTTT.

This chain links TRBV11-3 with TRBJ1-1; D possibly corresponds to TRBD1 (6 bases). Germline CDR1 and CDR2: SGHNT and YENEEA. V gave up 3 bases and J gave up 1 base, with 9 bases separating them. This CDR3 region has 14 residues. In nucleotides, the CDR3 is TGTGCCAGCAGCTTCCAGGGGCGGAACACTGAAGCTTTCTTT. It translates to CASSFQGRNTEAFF.

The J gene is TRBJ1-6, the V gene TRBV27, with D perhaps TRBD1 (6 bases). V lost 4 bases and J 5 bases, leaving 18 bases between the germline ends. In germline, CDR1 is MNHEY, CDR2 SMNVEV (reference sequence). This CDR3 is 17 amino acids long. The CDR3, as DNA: TGTGCCAGCAGTTCCCCAGGGGAAGGCGGGAATAATTCACCCCTCCACTTT. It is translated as CASSSPGEGGNNSPLHF.